This entry describes one T cell receptor (beta chain). Antigen specificity is unknown. The record originates from a study of T cell responses to AZD1222 COVID-19 vaccine. With 2 bases clipped from V and 6 bases from J, the junction kept 1 base outside the gene matches. The CDR3 extends over 13 amino acids. The repertoire was sequenced with immunoSEQ multiplex PCR; TCRdb's copy has only in-frame clones and lacks some. In the table there are about 150,000 clones, roughly 90% of which are singletons. Study-wide results and limits: No repertoire was sampled before or during the peak T cell response, only after it. An increase in Spike-specific TCR breadth and depth was observed after two AZD1222 doses. Nearly half of the spike-specific TCRs reportedly recognize variant regions that carry no mutations. Donors were largely white British and mainly female; clonal diversity was possibly underestimated.

The chain uses TRBV12-3 or TRBV12-4 and TRBJ2-1; 7 bases are shared with TRBD1. The sample here was peripheral blood, taken on day 0 of AZD1222 vaccination. The source of this sequence is an adult in good health. CDR3: CASSLRQGNEQFF. Written as DNA, the CDR3 is TGTGCCAGCAGTTTAAGACAGGGCAATGAGCAGTTCTTC.